This record concerns one TCR beta chain sequence. Antigen: not known. The data stem from a study of cytomegalovirus exposure and HLA in healthy donors. Whole-study results and caveats: Reported performance of the classifier showed diagnosis of cytomegalovirus status with high specificity and sensitivity.

PCR amplification relied on 60 Vbeta primers (plus 13 Jbeta primers). Using immunoSEQ multiplex PCR, the repertoire was profiled, and TCRdb retains in-frame clones only, with some absent. The table has roughly 260,000 clones, 70% to 90% seen once. Trimming cost V 6 bases and J 3 bases; bases outside gene matches: 9. In germline, CDR1 is SGHDN, CDR2 FVKESK. The CDR3 contains 15 residues. The chain links TRBV14 to TRBJ2-5; 8 positions agree with TRBD1. This TCR was recovered from a woman aged 40 to 55 in good health and CMV-seropositive. Sequencing input: PBMCs. The CDR3 DNA is TGTGCCAGCAGGGAAGCGGACAGGGTGAAAGAGACCCAGTACTTC. Its translation: CASREADRVKETQYF.